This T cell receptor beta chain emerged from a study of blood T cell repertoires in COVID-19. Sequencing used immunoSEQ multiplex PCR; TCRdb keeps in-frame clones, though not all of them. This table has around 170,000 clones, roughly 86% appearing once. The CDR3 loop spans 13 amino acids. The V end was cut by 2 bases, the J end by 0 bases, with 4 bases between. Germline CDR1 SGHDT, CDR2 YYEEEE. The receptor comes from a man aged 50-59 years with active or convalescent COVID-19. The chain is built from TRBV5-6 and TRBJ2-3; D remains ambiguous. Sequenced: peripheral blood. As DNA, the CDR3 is TGTGCCAGCAGCTTAGCTAGCACAGATACGCAGTATTTT. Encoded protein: CASSLASTDTQYF.